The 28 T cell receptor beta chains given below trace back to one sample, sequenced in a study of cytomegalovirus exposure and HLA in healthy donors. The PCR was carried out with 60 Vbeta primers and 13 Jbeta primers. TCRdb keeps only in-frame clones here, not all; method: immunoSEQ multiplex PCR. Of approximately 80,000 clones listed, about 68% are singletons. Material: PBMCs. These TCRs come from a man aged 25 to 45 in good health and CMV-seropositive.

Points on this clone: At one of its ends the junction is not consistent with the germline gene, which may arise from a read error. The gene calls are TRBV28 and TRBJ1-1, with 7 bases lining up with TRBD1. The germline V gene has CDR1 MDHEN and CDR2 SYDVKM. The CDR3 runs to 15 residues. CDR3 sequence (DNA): TGTGCCAGCAGTTTATATCAGGGGGAGAACCCTGAAGCTTTCTTT. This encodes CASSLYQGENPEAFF.

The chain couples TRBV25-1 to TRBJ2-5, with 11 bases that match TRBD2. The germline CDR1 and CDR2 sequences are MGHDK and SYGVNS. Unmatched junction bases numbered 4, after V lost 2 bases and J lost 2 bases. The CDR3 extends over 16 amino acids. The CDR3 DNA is TGTGCCAGCAGTGAACTAGCGGGGGGCCTACAAGAGACCCAGTACTTC. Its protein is CASSELAGGLQETQYF.

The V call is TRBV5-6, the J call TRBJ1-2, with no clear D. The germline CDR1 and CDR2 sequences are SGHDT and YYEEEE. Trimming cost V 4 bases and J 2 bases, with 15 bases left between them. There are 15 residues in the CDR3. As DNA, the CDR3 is TGTGCCAGCAGCGATTACGGACTCGGCAACTATGGCTACACCTTC. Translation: CASSDYGLGNYGYTF.

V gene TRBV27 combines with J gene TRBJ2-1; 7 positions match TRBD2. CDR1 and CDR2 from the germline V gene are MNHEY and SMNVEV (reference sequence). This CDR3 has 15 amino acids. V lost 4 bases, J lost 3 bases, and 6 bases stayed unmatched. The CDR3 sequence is CASSWSGADYNEQFF. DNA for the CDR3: TGTGCCAGCAGTTGGAGCGGGGCGGACTACAATGAGCAGTTCTTC.

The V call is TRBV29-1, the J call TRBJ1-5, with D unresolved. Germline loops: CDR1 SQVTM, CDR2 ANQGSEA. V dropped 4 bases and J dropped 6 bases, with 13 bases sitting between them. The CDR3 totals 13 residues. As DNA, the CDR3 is TGCAGCGTTGTACAGACTACCGGTCAGCCCCAGCATTTT. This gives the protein CSVVQTTGQPQHF.

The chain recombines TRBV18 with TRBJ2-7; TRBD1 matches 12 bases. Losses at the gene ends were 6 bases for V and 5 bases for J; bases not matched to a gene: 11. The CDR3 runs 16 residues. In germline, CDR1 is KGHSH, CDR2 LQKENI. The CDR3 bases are TGTGCCAGCTCTTTTCCGGGACAGGGGGCACCCAACGAGCAGTACTTC. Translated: CASSFPGQGAPNEQYF.

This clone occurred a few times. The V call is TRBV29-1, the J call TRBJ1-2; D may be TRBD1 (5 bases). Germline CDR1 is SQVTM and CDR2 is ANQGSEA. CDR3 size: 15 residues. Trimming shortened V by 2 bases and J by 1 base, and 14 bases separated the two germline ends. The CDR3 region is CSVEFPAGHNYGYTF. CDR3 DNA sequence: TGCAGCGTTGAATTCCCAGCAGGACATAACTATGGCTACACCTTC.

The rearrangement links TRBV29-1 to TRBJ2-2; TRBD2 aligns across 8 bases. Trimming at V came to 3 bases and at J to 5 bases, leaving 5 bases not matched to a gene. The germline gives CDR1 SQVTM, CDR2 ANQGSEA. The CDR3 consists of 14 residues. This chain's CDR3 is CSVDPGGPTGELFF. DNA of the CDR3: TGCAGCGTTGACCCGGGGGGGCCTACCGGGGAGCTGTTTTTT.

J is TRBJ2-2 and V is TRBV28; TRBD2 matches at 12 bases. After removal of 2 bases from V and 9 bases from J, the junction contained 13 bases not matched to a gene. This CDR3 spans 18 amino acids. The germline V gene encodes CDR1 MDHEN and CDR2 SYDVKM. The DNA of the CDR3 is TGTGCCAGCAGTTTACCTAGCGGGAGGGCCACCAGGGACCGGGAGCTGTTTTTT. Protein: CASSLPSGRATRDRELFF.

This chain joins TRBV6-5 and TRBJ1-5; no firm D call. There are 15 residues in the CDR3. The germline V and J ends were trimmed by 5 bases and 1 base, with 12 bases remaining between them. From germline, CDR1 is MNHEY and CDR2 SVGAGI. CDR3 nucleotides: TGTGCCAGCAGTCCCGGGATTCTAAGCAATCAGCCCCAGCATTTT. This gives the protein CASSPGILSNQPQHF.

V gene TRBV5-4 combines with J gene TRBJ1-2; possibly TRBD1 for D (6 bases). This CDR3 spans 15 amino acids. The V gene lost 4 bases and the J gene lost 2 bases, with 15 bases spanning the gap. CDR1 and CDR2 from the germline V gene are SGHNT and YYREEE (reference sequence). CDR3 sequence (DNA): TGTGCCAGCAGCGAGATGACTACAGGGAACTATGGCTACACCTTC. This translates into CASSEMTTGNYGYTF.

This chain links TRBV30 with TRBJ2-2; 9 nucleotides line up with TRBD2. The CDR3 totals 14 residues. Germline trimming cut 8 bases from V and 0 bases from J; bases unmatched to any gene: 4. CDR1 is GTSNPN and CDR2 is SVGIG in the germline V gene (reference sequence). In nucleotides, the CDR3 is TGTGCCGCCAGCGGGAGGCCGAACACCGGGGAGCTGTTTTTT. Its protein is CAASGRPNTGELFF.

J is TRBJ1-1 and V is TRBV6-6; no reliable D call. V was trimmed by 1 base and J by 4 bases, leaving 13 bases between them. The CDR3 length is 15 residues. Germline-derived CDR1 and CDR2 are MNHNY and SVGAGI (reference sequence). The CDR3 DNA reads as TGTGCCAGCAGTTACTATATGGTGACGGGCACTGAAGCTTTCTTT. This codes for CASSYYMVTGTEAFF.

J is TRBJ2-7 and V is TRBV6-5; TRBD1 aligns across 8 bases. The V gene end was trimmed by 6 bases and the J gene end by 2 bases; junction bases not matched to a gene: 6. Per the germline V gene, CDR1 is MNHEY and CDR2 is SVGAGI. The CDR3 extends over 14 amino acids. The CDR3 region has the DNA TGTGCCAGCAGCCCCCGGGACAGGCCCTACGAGCAGTACTTC. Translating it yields CASSPRDRPYEQYF.

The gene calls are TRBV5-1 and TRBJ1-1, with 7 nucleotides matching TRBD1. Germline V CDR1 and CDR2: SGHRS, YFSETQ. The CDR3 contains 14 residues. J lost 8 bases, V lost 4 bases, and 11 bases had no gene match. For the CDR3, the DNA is TGCGCCAGCAGCCGCGGGACAGAAACCGCCGAAGCTTTCTTT. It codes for CASSRGTETAEAFF.

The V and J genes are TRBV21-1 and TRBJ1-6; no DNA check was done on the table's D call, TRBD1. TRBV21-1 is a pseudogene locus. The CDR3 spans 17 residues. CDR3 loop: CASSKVKGLKNNSPLHF. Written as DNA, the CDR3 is TGTGCCAGCAGCAAAGTGAAGGGGCTAAAAAATAATTCACCCCTCCACTTT.

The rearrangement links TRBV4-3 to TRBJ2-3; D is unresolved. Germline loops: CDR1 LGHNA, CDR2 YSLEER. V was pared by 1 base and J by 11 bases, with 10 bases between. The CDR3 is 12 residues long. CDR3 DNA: TGCGCCAGCAGCCAAGGTGGGCAAGGGCAGTATTTT. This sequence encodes CASSQGGQGQYF.

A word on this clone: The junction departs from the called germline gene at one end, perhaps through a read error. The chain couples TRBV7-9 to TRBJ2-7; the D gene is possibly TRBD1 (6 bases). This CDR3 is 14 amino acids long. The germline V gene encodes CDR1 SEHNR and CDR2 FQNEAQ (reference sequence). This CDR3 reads CSSTLDGQTDEQYF. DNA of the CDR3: TGTTCCAGCACCCTGGATGGACAGACCGACGAGCAGTACTTC.

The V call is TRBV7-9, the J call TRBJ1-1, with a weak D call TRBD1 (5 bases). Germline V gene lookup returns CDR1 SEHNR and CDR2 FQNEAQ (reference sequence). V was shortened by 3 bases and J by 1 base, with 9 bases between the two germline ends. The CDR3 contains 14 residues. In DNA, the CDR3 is TGTGCCAGCAGCTTGGGGGGAAAGAACACTGAAGCTTTCTTT. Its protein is CASSLGGKNTEAFF.

The CDR3 region has the DNA TGTGCCAGCAGCTTAACGGGGAGCTCCAACACCGGGGAGCTGTTTTTT. This codes for CASSLTGSSNTGELFF. V and J are TRBV7-3 and TRBJ2-2; TRBD2 might be the D (5 bases). The length of the CDR3 is 16 residues. Germline V CDR1 and CDR2: SGHTA, FQGTGA. V lost 0 bases to trimming and J lost 2 bases, with 10 bases between them.

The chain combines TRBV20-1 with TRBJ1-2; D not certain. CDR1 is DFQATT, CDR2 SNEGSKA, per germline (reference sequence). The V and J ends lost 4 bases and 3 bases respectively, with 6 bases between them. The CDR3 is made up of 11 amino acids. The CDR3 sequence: CSAMADYGYTF. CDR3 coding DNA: TGCAGTGCTATGGCAGACTATGGCTACACCTTC.

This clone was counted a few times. The CDR3: CASSQETGRTQYF. CDR3 nucleotide sequence: TGCGCCAGCAGCCAAGAGACTGGAAGGACGCAGTATTTT. V usage is TRBV4-1 and J usage is TRBJ2-3; D unresolved. The CDR3 has 13 residues. Trimming took off 0 bases at V and 9 bases at J, with 10 bases between the two ends. The germline V gene encodes CDR1 MGHRA and CDR2 YSYEKL.

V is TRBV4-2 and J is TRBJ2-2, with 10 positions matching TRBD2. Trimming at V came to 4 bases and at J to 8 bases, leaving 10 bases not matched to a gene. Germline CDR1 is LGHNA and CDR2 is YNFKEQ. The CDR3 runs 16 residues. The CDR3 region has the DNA TGTGCCAGCAGCCGACCTAGCGGGAGACGGGCTGGGGAGCTGTTTTTT. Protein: CASSRPSGRRAGELFF.

CDR3 amino acids: CAIGVPRGDNEQFF. Here the CDR3 DNA reads TGTGCCATCGGGGTACCGCGGGGTGACAATGAGCAGTTCTTC. The V call is TRBV10-3, the J call TRBJ2-1; the D gene is possibly TRBD2 (6 bases). Germline CDR1 reads ENHRY; CDR2 reads SYGVKD. V lost 8 bases to trimming and J lost 5 bases, with 16 bases between them. The length of the CDR3 is 14 residues.

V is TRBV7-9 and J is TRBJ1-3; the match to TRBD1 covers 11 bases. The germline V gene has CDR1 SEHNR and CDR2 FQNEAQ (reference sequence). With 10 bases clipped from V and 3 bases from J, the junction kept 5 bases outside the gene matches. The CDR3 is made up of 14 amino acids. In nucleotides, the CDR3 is TGTGCCACCCTGGACAGGGGGCATGGAAACACCATATATTTT. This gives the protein CATLDRGHGNTIYF.

This CDR3 reads CASSLDPGGRPEAFF. In nucleotides, the CDR3 is TGTGCCAGCAGCTTAGATCCGGGGGGACGTCCTGAAGCTTTCTTT. The chain links TRBV7-8 to TRBJ1-1, with a tentative D call TRBD1 (5 bases). This CDR3 contains 15 residues. Germline-derived CDR1 and CDR2 are SGHVS and FQNEAQ. The ends were cut back, 1 base at V and 6 bases at J, with 15 bases in the middle.

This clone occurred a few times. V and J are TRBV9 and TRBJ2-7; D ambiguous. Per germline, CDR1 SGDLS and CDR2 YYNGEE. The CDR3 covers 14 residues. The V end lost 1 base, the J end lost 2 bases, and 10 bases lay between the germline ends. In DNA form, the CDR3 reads TGTGCCAGCAGCGTACAGGCCTACCCCTACGAGCAGTACTTC. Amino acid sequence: CASSVQAYPYEQYF.

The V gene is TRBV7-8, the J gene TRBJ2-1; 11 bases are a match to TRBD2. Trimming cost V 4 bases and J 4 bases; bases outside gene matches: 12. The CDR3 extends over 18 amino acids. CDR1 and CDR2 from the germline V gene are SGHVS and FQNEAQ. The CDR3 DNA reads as TGTGCCAGCAGCTCTCCCTGGGGTAGCGGGGGGGCATACAATGAGCAGTTCTTC. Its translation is CASSSPWGSGGAYNEQFF. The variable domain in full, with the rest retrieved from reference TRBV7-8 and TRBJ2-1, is GAGVSQSPRYKVAKRGQDVALRCDPISGHVSLFWYQQALGQGPEFLTYFQNEAQLDKSGLPSDRFFAERPEGSVSTLKIQRTQQEDSAVYLCASSSPWGSGGAYNEQFFGPGTRLTVL.